Listed here are 15 T cell receptor beta chains from one sample, sequenced in a study of tumor and adjacent non-tumor tissue in lung cancer listed by TCRdb under 2018. Bulk unsorted tissue served as the source for RNA extraction, and RNA quality was assessed using a NanoDrop ND-1000 and an Agilent 2100. The library was prepared using multiplex PCR. Instrument on record: Illumina HiSeq 2500. TCRbeta libraries were constructed through three rounds of nested PCR with primers (Table S4) according to protocols adapted from ARM-PCR. The public reads were quality trimmed at Q25 with fastp and then assembled into clones with MiXCR by TCRdb, keeping productive beta chains. Rows with a matching CDR3 protein are joined into one entry that keeps the most common DNA and genes. The table for this sample lists approximately 140,000 distinct CDR3 sequences; about 71% of them were counted only once. The leading ten clones occupy approximately 18% of the sample.

Sequencing was performed on lung tumor tissue. Every receptor here comes from a man in his fifties or sixties with small cell lung cancer.

The V call is TRBV11-2, the J call TRBJ2-7; D is uncertain. V was clipped by 2 bases and J by 2 bases, with 13 bases between them. The CDR3 sequence is 15 residues long. CDR1 SGHAT and CDR2 FQNNGV come from the germline V gene. CDR3 in amino acids: CASSLFPSPTYEQYF. The CDR3 DNA is TGTGCCAGCAGCTTATTTCCGAGTCCCACCTACGAGCAGTACTTC.

As regards this clonotype: The CDR3 carries no conserved terminal phenylalanine or tryptophan, so it likely arises from a read error. CDR3 loop: CASSRPGTGAETQYS. CDR3 bases: TGTGCCAGCAGCCGTCCCGGGACAGGGGCAGAAACGCAGTATTCT. The chain joins TRBV28 to TRBJ2-3, with 10 bases identical to TRBD1. The CDR3 extends over 15 amino acids. Per germline, CDR1 MDHEN and CDR2 SYDVKM.

Turning to this clonotype: A clone one base away is much larger, so this may be a read error. This chain links TRBV6-2 or TRBV6-3 with TRBJ2-3; D is undetermined. The CDR3 extends over 14 amino acids. Germline V gives CDR1 MNHEY, CDR2 SVGEGT. DNA for the CDR3: TGTACCAGCAACATTGGACGGACGAAAGATACGCAGTATTTT. Its protein product is CTSNIGRTKDTQYF.

J is TRBJ2-1 and V is TRBV20-1, with 11 bases fitting TRBD2. Germline V gene data show CDR1 as DFQATT and CDR2 as SNEGSKA (reference sequence). Trimming at V came to 0 bases and at J to 5 bases, leaving 6 bases not matched to a gene. The CDR3 totals 16 residues. CDR3 loop: CSAREGLAEGDNEQFF. CDR3 bases: TGCAGTGCTAGAGAGGGACTAGCGGAGGGGGACAATGAGCAGTTCTTC.

This clonotype was counted only a few times. This chain joins TRBV10-3 and TRBJ2-1; 9 nucleotides align to TRBD1. The germline V gene has CDR1 ENHRY and CDR2 SYGVKD. V shed 7 bases, J shed 6 bases, and the junction held 13 bases outside the gene matches. This CDR3 has 16 residues. The CDR3 spells CAINEHSGTGFNEQFF. In DNA, the CDR3 is TGTGCCATCAACGAACACTCCGGGACAGGGTTCAATGAGCAGTTCTTC.

This clonotype has a handful of counts. The junction departs from germline at one end; a sequencing error may be responsible. The chain joins TRBV4-1 to TRBJ2-5; TRBD2 aligns across 11 bases. Germline-derived CDR1 and CDR2 are MGHRA and YSYEKL. The CDR3 contains 18 residues. The CDR3 reads CASSQDLGLAGDGVTQYF. The DNA for the CDR3 is TGCGCCAGTAGCCAAGATCTAGGACTAGCGGGCGATGGAGTGACCCAGTACTTC.

The chain links TRBV30 to TRBJ1-3; maybe TRBD1 (6 bases). The CDR3 consists of 14 residues. The V gene's germline CDR1 is GTSNPN and CDR2 SVGIG (reference sequence). Trimming took 5 bases from V and 0 from J, leaving 11 bases between them. In DNA, the CDR3 is TGTGCCTGGGGAACAGGGAACTCTGGAAACACCATATATTTT. Amino acid sequence: CAWGTGNSGNTIYF.

The chain links TRBV9 to TRBJ2-7, with TRBD2 matching 7 bases. Germline lookup yields CDR1 SGDLS and CDR2 YYNGEE. CDR3 length: 14 residues. V shed 4 bases and J 2 bases; nucleotides not matched to a gene: 6. The CDR3 DNA reads as TGTGCCAGCAGCAAAAGTAGCGGGCCCTACGAGCAGTACTTC. It is translated as CASSKSSGPYEQYF. The full variable domain, in which reference TRBV9 and TRBJ2-7 provide the parts outside the CDR3, is DSGVTQTPKHLITATGQRVTLRCSPRSGDLSVYWYQQSLDQGLQFLIQYYNGEERAKGNILERFSAQQFPDLHSELNLSSLELGDSALYFCASSKSSGPYEQYFGPGTRLTVT.

On this clonotype itself: This CDR3 fails to terminate in the conserved phenylalanine or tryptophan, so it likely reflects a read error. V gene TRBV2 combines with J gene TRBJ2-5; 9 bases line up with TRBD2. This CDR3 contains 15 residues. Germline V lookup: CDR1 SNHLY, CDR2 FYNNEI. The CDR3 DNA reads as TGTACCAGCAGTACGGGACTAGCCTCGTGGGAGACCCAGTACTCC. It specifies CTSSTGLASWETQYS.

About this clonotype: A read error may be the cause here, since a much bigger clone is one base away. The chain employs TRBV6-2 or TRBV6-3 and TRBJ2-1; 10 positions match TRBD2. The CDR3 runs 13 residues. Germline V CDR1 and CDR2: MNHEY, SVGEGT. The CDR3 spells CASCYESGGGQFF. CDR3 DNA sequence: TGTGCCAGCTGTTACGAAAGCGGGGGGGGCCAGTTCTTC.

Comments on this clonotype: One end of the junction is discordant with germline, which a read error may explain. V and J are TRBV11-1 and TRBJ2-2, with D hard to call. CDR3 length: 12 residues. Looked up from germline, CDR1 is SGHAT and CDR2 is FQDESV (reference sequence). The CDR3 is CACSSYSQELFF. CDR3 bases: TGTGCCTGCAGCTCATACTCGCAGGAGCTGTTTTTT.

A remark on this clonotype: The CDR3 does not close with the conserved phenylalanine or tryptophan, likely indicating a read error. The rearrangement links TRBV28 to TRBJ2-7; D is unclear. The CDR3 covers 14 residues. Germline assignment: CDR1 MDHEN and CDR2 SYDVKM. In DNA, the CDR3 is TGTGCCAGTAGTTTATTGGACGGTTACTACGAGCAGTACTTA. Its translation is CASSLLDGYYEQYL.

This clonotype occurred once. V usage is TRBV20-1 and J usage is TRBJ2-3; 16 nucleotides line up with TRBD2. In germline, CDR1 is DFQATT, CDR2 SNEGSKA (reference sequence). Unmatched junction bases numbered 9, after V lost 6 bases and J lost 9 bases. This CDR3 is built from 15 residues. CDR3 sequence (DNA): TGCAGTGCGATTGGGACTAGCGGGAGGGTCCAGACGCAGTATTTT. Protein: CSAIGTSGRVQTQYF.

To note about this clonotype: This may come from a read error, since a much larger clone is one base off. This chain joins TRBV20-1 and TRBJ2-7; D gene unclear. The germline V gene has CDR1 DFQATT and CDR2 SNEGSKA (reference sequence). Trimming removed 7 bases from V and 4 bases from J, with 11 bases in between. The CDR3 totals 11 residues. Here the CDR3 reads CSVPLGYEQYF. DNA for the CDR3: TGCAGTGTTCCTTTGGGGTACGAGCAGTACTTC.

This clonotype was seen only once. This may arise from a read error, as a much more abundant clone is one base away. Since no conserved phenylalanine or tryptophan closes the CDR3, a read error is the likely cause. This chain uses TRBV2 with TRBJ1-1; possible D gene TRBD1, 5 bases. This CDR3 region has 15 residues. V was trimmed by 5 bases and J by 2 bases, leaving 15 bases between them. CDR1 SNHLY and CDR2 FYNNEI come from the germline V gene. CDR3 sequence reads: CASSTQGIRNTEAFL. In DNA, the CDR3 is TGTGCCAGCAGTACCCAGGGTATCAGAAACACTGAAGCTTTCCTT.